The subject of this entry is one TCR beta chain. CD4+CD25+CD127- Tregs, CD4+CD25- non-Tregs, CD4 and CD8 cells were sorted. This entry comes from a study of Tregs in tolerant kidney transplant recipients. Looked up from germline, CDR1 is SGHRS and CDR2 is YFSETQ. Between the trimmed V and J ends, which lost 4 bases and 0 bases, there was a span of 15 bases. The CDR3 loop spans 16 amino acids. TCRdb keeps only in-frame clones here, not all; method: immunoSEQ multiplex PCR. This sample yields about 69,000 clones, of which approximately 88% are seen a single time; 0.35% to 0.5% belongs to the top ten. Sample: CD4+ T cells from blood, taken before the transplant. The clonotype originates from a human donor who received a combined kidney and bone marrow transplant. This chain links TRBV5-1 with TRBJ2-3, with D uncertain. The DNA for the CDR3 is TGCGCCAGCAGCCCATCTTCTAGACGGAGCACAGATACGCAGTATTTT. The encoded protein is CASSPSSRRSTDTQYF.